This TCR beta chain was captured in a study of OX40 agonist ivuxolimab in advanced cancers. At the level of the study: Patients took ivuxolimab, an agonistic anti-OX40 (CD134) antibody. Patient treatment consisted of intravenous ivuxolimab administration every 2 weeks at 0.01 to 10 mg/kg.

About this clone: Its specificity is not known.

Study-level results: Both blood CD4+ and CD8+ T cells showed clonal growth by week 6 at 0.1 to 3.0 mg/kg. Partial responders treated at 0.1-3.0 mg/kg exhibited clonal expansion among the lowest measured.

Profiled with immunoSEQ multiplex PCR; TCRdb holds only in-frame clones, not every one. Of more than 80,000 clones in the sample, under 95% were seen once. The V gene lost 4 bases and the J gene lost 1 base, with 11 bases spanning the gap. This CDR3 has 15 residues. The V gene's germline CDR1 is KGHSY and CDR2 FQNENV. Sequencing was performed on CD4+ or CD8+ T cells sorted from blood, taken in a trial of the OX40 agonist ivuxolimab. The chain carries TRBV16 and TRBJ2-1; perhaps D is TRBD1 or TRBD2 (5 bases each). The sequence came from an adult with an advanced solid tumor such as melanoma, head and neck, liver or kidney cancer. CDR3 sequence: CASSRMRGSYNEQFF. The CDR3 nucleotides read TGTGCCAGCAGCCGAATGAGGGGTTCCTACAATGAGCAGTTCTTC.